The clone carrying this T cell receptor beta chain was found once. These data come from a study of OX40 agonist ivuxolimab in advanced cancers. TCRdb keeps only in-frame clones here, not all; method: immunoSEQ multiplex PCR. The sample has about 14,000 clones, about 90% seen once. This CDR3 region has 14 residues. Germline CDR1 is SGHKS and CDR2 is YYEKEE (reference sequence). The germline V and J ends were trimmed by 5 bases and 1 base, with 12 bases remaining between them. The sequence derives from an adult with an advanced solid tumor such as melanoma, head and neck, liver or kidney cancer. The rearrangement joins TRBV5-5 to TRBJ1-1, with D maybe TRBD1 (6 bases). Sequenced here: CD4+ or CD8+ T cells sorted from blood, sampled in a trial of the OX40 agonist ivuxolimab. The DNA for the CDR3 is TGTGCCAGCAGTTTCCAGGGGTCGAACACTGAAGCTTTCTTT. Its translation: CASSFQGSNTEAFF.